This entry lists 25 T cell receptor beta chains sequenced from one sample in a study of blood T cell repertoires in COVID-19. Using immunoSEQ multiplex PCR, the repertoire was profiled, and TCRdb retains in-frame clones only, with some absent. The sample has about 250,000 clones, 82% seen once; the top ten hold about 5%. Sequenced input: PBMCs or T cells enriched from blood (not recorded which). Every receptor here comes from a man aged 35-49 years who had been exposed to COVID-19.

The chain is built from TRBV29-1 and TRBJ1-5; tentatively, D is TRBD1 (6 bases). V was trimmed by 7 bases and J by 7 bases, leaving 14 bases between them. Germline assignment: CDR1 SQVTM and CDR2 ANQGSEA. The CDR3 has 12 amino acids. CDR3 loop: CSAGDNGQPQHF. CDR3 coding DNA: TGCAGCGCTGGGGACAATGGCCAGCCCCAGCATTTT.

The chain employs TRBV27 and TRBJ1-4; tentatively, D is TRBD1 (5 bases). Germline V gene data show CDR1 as MNHEY and CDR2 as SMNVEV (reference sequence). This CDR3 is built from 14 residues. V lost 1 base and J lost 8, with 11 bases in between. The CDR3 coding sequence is TGTGCCAGCAGTTTATTAGGGGCCGGGGAAAAACTGTTTTTT. It specifies CASSLLGAGEKLFF.

The chain is built from TRBV3-1 (or the pseudogene TRBV3-2) and TRBJ1-5; weak D call: TRBD1 (5 bases). V dropped 2 bases and J dropped 2 bases, with 16 bases sitting between them. Germline CDR1 is LGHDT and CDR2 is YNNKEL (reference sequence). The CDR3 covers 17 residues. CDR3 coding DNA: TGTGCCAGCAGCCAATTCTCACGGCGGGGGGGCAATCAGCCCCAGCATTTT. It translates to CASSQFSRRGGNQPQHF.

The chain employs TRBV27 and TRBJ2-7, with a tentative D call TRBD1 (6 bases). Looked up from germline, CDR1 is MNHEY and CDR2 is SMNVEV (reference sequence). V lost 7 bases to trimming and J lost 1 base, with 14 bases between them. The CDR3 is 14 amino acids. Here the CDR3 reads CASTGALGSYEQYF. The CDR3 DNA reads as TGTGCCAGCACAGGGGCTCTAGGATCCTACGAGCAGTACTTC.

This chain uses TRBV7-9 with TRBJ2-5; 8 bases agree with TRBD1. The CDR3 length is 15 residues. The germline CDR1 and CDR2 sequences are SEHNR and FQNEAQ (reference sequence). Trimming took 0 bases from V and 5 from J; bases not matched to a gene: 5. The CDR3, as DNA: TGTGCCAGCAGCTTAGCCCAGGGGGCTTGGGAGACCCAGTACTTC. It codes for CASSLAQGAWETQYF.

This clone has a handful of counts. DNA of the CDR3: TGCAGTGCTAGTCGTTCCGGGAGCTACAATGAGCAGTTCTTC. It encodes CSASRSGSYNEQFF. The rearrangement joins TRBV20-1 to TRBJ2-1; the D gene is possibly TRBD2 (6 bases). With 3 bases removed from V and 3 bases from J, the gap between germline ends came to 12 bases. Per the germline V gene, CDR1 is DFQATT and CDR2 is SNEGSKA (reference sequence). This CDR3 has 14 residues.

The rearrangement joins TRBV7-8 to TRBJ2-5; TRBD2 matches at 9 bases. Germline CDR1 and CDR2: SGHVS and FQNEAQ. This CDR3 spans 16 amino acids. With V trimmed by 5 bases and J by 7 bases, 14 bases remained unmatched. CDR3 residues: CASSLGGASGMLTQYF. CDR3 bases: TGTGCCAGCAGCCTGGGGGGGGCTAGCGGGATGTTGACCCAGTACTTC. Looking up the rest from reference TRBV7-8 and TRBJ2-5 gives the full variable domain: GAGVSQSPRYKVAKRGQDVALRCDPISGHVSLFWYQQALGQGPEFLTYFQNEAQLDKSGLPSDRFFAERPEGSVSTLKIQRTQQEDSAVYLCASSLGGASGMLTQYFGPGTRLLVL.

The chain carries TRBV7-3 and TRBJ1-3, with a weak D call TRBD1 (6 bases). V shed 3 bases and J shed 6 bases, with 9 bases lying between them. Germline V gene lookup returns CDR1 SGHTA and CDR2 FQGTGA. CDR3 length equals 13 residues. In DNA form, the CDR3 reads TGTGCCAGCAGCTTTGCAGGGGAAAACACCATATATTTT. Translated, it gives CASSFAGENTIYF. The full variable domain, completed using reference TRBV7-3 and TRBJ1-3, is GAGVSQTPSNKVTEKGKYVELRCDPISGHTALYWYRQSLGQGPEFLIYFQGTGAADDSGLPNDRFFAVRPEGSVSTLKIQRTERGDSAVYLCASSFAGENTIYFGEGSWLTVV.

This clone was detected only once. The V gene is TRBV4-1, the J gene TRBJ2-7; D gene unclear. The CDR3 spans 18 residues. Trimming cost V 1 base and J 3 bases, with 22 bases left between them. CDR1 and CDR2 (germline): MGHRA, YSYEKL. As DNA, the CDR3 is TGCGCCAGCAGCCAAGGTGCGACTCGTTTGGCCGGAGACTACGAGCAGTACTTC. Protein product: CASSQGATRLAGDYEQYF.

This chain connects TRBV24-1 to TRBJ2-3; 7 bases agree with TRBD1. The CDR3 is made up of 15 amino acids. Trimming took 4 bases from V and 0 from J; bases not matched to a gene: 3. Germline CDR1 KGHDR, CDR2 SFDVKD. CDR3 amino acids: CATSEAGGSTDTQYF. DNA for the CDR3: TGTGCCACCAGTGAGGCAGGGGGTAGCACAGATACGCAGTATTTT.

CDR3 in DNA: TGTGCCAGCAGCTCTTATAAGGGGGCGAGCGGCGGGGAGCTGTTTTTT. Encoded protein: CASSSYKGASGGELFF. The chain is built from TRBV7-3 and TRBJ2-2; the match to TRBD1 covers 7 bases. J was trimmed by 7 bases and V by 4 bases; bases with no gene match: 12. This CDR3 is 16 amino acids long. CDR1 and CDR2 from the germline V gene are SGHTA and FQGTGA.

The rearrangement links TRBV5-5 to TRBJ1-4; 8 nucleotides agree with TRBD1. CDR1 is SGHKS and CDR2 is YYEKEE in the germline V gene (reference sequence). Germline trimming cut 6 bases from V and 8 bases from J; bases unmatched to any gene: 18. This CDR3 comprises 17 residues. The CDR3 DNA sequence: TGTGCCAGCACCTTAGAACCTAACCCCGGGACAGGCGAAAAACTGTTTTTT. Translated, it gives CASTLEPNPGTGEKLFF.

The rearrangement joins TRBV11-3 to TRBJ2-3; a weak D match, TRBD1 (5 bases). V lost 3 bases and J 4 bases, leaving 20 bases between the germline ends. This CDR3 has 17 amino acids. Germline lookup yields CDR1 SGHNT and CDR2 YENEEA. The CDR3 loop is CASSLAKGYRAADTQYF. CDR3 nucleotide sequence: TGTGCCAGCAGCTTGGCTAAGGGGTATAGGGCGGCAGATACGCAGTATTTT.

V usage is TRBV12-5 and J usage is TRBJ1-1, with D hard to call. This CDR3 has 14 amino acids. With 1 base removed from V and 0 bases from J, the gap between germline ends came to 6 bases. The germline gives CDR1 LGHNT, CDR2 FRNRAP. The DNA of the CDR3 is TGTGCTAGTGGTTTGGGACACTTGAACACTGAAGCTTTCTTT. It yields the protein CASGLGHLNTEAFF. Supplemented by reference TRBV12-5 and TRBJ1-1, the full variable domain reads DARVTQTPRHKVTEMGQEVTMRCQPILGHNTVFWYRQTMMQGLELLAYFRNRAPLDDSGMPKDRFSAEMPDATLATLKIQPSEPRDSAVYFCASGLGHLNTEAFFGQGTRLTVV.

The rearrangement links TRBV18 to TRBJ1-2, with 8 nucleotides matching TRBD1. Germline assignment: CDR1 KGHSH and CDR2 LQKENI. This CDR3 has 15 residues. The J segment lost 6 bases and the V segment lost 1 base, leaving 7 bases of the junction unmatched. The CDR3 sequence: CASSPRSGGYDGYTF. The CDR3, as DNA: TGTGCCAGCTCACCACGGTCAGGGGGCTATGATGGCTACACCTTC.

The rearrangement uses TRBV7-8 and TRBJ1-2; 9 nucleotides agree with TRBD1. CDR3 length equals 14 residues. V gave up 3 bases and J gave up 2 bases; unmatched junction bases: 1. Per the germline V gene, CDR1 is SGHVS and CDR2 is FQNEAQ. This CDR3 reads CASSFGTGNYGYTF. As DNA, the CDR3 is TGTGCCAGCAGCTTCGGGACAGGGAACTATGGCTACACCTTC.

The genes are TRBV27 and TRBJ2-1; possibly TRBD2 for D (6 bases). This CDR3 has 15 residues. Between the trimmed V and J ends, which lost 7 bases and 4 bases, there was a span of 17 bases. The germline gives CDR1 MNHEY, CDR2 SMNVEV (reference sequence). CDR3 protein: CASIGRGGPYNEQFF. CDR3 bases: TGTGCCAGCATTGGAAGAGGAGGGCCTTACAATGAGCAGTTCTTC.

This clone occurred a few times. The V gene is TRBV18, the J gene TRBJ1-6; D remains ambiguous. V was clipped by 5 bases and J by 8 bases, with 7 bases between them. This CDR3 comprises 12 residues. Germline assignment: CDR1 KGHSH and CDR2 LQKENI. The CDR3 loop reads CASSSSDSPLHF. DNA of the CDR3: TGTGCCAGCTCATCTAGCGATTCACCCCTCCACTTT.

The rearrangement uses TRBV29-1 and TRBJ2-5; a weak D match, TRBD2 (6 bases). CDR3 length: 14 amino acids. CDR1 and CDR2 from the germline V gene are SQVTM and ANQGSEA. Trimming left V 4 bases short and J 4 bases short, with 16 bases between. The CDR3 DNA reads TGCAGCGTTGTTTCCGGGGGAGGAGGAGAGACCCAGTACTTC. Its translation: CSVVSGGGGETQYF.

This chain joins TRBV28 and TRBJ1-3, with D hard to call. The CDR3 loop spans 17 amino acids. Trimming removed 3 bases at V and 2 bases at J, with 17 bases between. From germline, CDR1 is MDHEN and CDR2 SYDVKM. The CDR3 sequence is CASSFSSREPAGNTIYF. The DNA for the CDR3 is TGTGCCAGCAGTTTTAGTTCACGGGAACCCGCTGGAAACACCATATATTTT.

This clone was picked up many times. This sequence joins TRBV6-5 and TRBJ1-2; the match to TRBD1 covers 7 bases. With 4 bases clipped from V and 3 bases from J, the junction kept 2 bases outside the gene matches. The CDR3 contains 13 residues. Per the germline V gene, CDR1 is MNHEY and CDR2 is SVGAGI. CDR3 sequence reads: CASSLTGDYGYTF. The CDR3 region has the DNA TGTGCCAGCAGTTTAACAGGGGACTATGGCTACACCTTC.

This clone was found once. V usage is TRBV6-5 and J usage is TRBJ2-3; 8 nucleotides align to TRBD2. Germline CDR1 MNHEY, CDR2 SVGAGI. The CDR3 totals 15 residues. The ends lost 4 bases at V and 2 bases at J; junction bases unmatched: 5. The CDR3 DNA reads as TGTGCCAGCAGTTCTCTCGGGGGGGCCACAGATACGCAGTATTTT. This sequence encodes CASSSLGGATDTQYF.

The J gene is TRBJ1-2, the V gene TRBV19; 7 nucleotides line up with TRBD1. The germline V gene encodes CDR1 LNHDA and CDR2 SQIVND (reference sequence). CDR3 length: 13 amino acids. The V segment lost 5 bases and the J segment 8 bases; nucleotides outside the gene matches: 8. The CDR3 DNA follows: TGTGCCAGTAGTGTCCGACAGGGTGAAGGCTACACCTTC. It yields the protein CASSVRQGEGYTF.

J is TRBJ2-7 and V is TRBV6-5, with D possibly matching TRBD2 (6 bases). Germline lookup yields CDR1 MNHEY and CDR2 SVGAGI. The germline V and J ends were trimmed by 3 bases and 6 bases, with 18 bases remaining between them. The CDR3 spans 15 residues. For the CDR3, the DNA is TGTGCCAGCAGTTATGATGACGGGAGAGTAGGCGAGCAGTACTTC. Translating gives CASSYDDGRVGEQYF.

The V call is TRBV7-9, the J call TRBJ2-7; a weak D match, TRBD2 (5 bases). CDR3 size: 15 residues. Germline CDR1 and CDR2: SEHNR and FQNEAQ (reference sequence). The ends were cut back, 0 bases at V and 2 bases at J, with 11 bases in the middle. CDR3 sequence: CASSLATERAYEQYF. The CDR3 coding sequence is TGTGCCAGCAGCTTAGCGACGGAGAGGGCCTACGAGCAGTACTTC.